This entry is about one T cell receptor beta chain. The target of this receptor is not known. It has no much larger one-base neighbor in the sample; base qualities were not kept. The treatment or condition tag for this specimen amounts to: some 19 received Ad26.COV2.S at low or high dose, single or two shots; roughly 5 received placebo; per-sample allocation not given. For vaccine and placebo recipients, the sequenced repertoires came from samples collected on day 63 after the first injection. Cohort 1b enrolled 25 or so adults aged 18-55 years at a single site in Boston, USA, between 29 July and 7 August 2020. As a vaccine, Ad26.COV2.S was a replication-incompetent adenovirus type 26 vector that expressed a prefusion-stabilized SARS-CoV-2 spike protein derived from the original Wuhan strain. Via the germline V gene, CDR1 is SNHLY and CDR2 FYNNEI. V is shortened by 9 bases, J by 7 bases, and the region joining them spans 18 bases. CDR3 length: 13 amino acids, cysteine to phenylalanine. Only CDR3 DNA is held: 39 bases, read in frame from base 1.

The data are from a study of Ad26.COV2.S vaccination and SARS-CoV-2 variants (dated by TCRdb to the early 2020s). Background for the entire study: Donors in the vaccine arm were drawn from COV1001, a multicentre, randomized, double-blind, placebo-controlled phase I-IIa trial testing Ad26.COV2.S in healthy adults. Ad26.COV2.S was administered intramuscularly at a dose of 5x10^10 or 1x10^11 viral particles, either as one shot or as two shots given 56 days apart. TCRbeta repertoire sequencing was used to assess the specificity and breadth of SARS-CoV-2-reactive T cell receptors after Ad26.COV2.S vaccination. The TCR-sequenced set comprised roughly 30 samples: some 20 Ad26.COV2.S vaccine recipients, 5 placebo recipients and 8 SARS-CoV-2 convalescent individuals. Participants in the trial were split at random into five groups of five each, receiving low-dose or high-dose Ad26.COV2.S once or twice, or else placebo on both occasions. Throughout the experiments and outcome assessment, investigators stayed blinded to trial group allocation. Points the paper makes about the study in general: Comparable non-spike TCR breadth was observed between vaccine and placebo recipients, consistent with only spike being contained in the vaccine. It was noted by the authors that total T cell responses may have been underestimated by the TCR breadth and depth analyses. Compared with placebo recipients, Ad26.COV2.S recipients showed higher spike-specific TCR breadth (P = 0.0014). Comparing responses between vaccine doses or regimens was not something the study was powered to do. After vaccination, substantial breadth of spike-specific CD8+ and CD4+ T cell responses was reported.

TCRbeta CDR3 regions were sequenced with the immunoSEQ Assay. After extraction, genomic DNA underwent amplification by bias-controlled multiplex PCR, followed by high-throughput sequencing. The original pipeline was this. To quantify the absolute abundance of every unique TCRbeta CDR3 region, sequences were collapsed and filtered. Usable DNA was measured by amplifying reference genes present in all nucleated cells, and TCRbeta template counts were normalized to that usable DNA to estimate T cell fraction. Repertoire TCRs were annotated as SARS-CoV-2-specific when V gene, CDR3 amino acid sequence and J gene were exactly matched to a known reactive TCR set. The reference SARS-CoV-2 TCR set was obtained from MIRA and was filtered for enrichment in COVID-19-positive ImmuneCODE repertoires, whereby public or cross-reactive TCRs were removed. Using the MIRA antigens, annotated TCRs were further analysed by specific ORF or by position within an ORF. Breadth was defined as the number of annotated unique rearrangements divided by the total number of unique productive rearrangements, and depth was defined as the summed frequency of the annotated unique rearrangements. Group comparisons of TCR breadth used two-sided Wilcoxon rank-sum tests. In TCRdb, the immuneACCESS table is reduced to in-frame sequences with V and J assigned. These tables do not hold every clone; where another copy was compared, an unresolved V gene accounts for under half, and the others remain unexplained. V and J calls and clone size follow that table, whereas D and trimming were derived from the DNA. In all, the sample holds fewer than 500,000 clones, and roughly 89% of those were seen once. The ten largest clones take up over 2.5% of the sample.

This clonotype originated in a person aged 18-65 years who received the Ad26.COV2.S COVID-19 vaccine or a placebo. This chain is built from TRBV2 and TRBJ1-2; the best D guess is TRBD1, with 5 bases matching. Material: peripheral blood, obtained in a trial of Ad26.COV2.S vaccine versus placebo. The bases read TGTGCCAGTGAGACCTCAGGGCGGGGTGGCTACACCTTC. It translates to CASETSGRGGYTF.